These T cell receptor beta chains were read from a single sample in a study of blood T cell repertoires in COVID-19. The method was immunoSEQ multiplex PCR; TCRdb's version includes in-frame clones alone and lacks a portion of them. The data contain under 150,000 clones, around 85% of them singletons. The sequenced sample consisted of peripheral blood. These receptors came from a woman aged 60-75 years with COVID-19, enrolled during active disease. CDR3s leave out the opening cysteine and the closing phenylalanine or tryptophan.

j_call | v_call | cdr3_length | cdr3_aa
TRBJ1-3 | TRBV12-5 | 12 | ASGRSGSGNTIY
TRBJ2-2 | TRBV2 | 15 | ASSEAASGGNTGELF
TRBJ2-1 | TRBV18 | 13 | ASSPSGGVYNEQF
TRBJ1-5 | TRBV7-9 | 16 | ASSFGQGGPLFNQPQH
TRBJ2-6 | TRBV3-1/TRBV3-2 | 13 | ASSQGGFGANVLT
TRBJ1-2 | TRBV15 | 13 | ATVRTGGFKDGYT
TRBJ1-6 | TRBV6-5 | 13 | ASSQGLYYNSPLH
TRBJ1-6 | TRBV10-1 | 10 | ASTRQEPPLH
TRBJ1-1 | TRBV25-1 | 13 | ATDPLHDRGGEAF
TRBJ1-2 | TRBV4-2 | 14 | ASTDPGLGGHYGYT
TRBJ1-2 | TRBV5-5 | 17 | ASSLLVGSEGRGNDGYT
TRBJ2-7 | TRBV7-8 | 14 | ASSLREWDRGNEQY
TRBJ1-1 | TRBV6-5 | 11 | ASSYSQAGESF
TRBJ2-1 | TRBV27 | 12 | ASSRQGTNNEQF
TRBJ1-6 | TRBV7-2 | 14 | ASSRGQGANNSPLH
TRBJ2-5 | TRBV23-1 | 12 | ASTKTGAKGTQY
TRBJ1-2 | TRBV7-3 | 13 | ASSPHGGGNYGYT
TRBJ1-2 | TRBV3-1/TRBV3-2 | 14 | ASTRRPAGGTGGYT
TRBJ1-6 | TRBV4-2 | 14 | ASSQVSVGGYSPLH
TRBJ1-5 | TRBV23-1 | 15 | ASSKIRDRGFSGPQH
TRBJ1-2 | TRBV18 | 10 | ASSPGTNGYT
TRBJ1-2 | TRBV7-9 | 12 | ASRSTGTGVGYT
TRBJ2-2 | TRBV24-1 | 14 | ATSDTGTRSTGELF
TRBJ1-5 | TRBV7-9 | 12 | ATSDISSNQPQH
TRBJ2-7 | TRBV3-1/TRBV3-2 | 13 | ASSNRDTYSYEQY
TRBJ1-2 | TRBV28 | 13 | ASSFERTARLGYT
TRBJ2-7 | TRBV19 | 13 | ASSSITDSSYEQY
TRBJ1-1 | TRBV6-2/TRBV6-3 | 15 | ASSYSRQKDLNTEAF
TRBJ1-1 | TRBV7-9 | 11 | ASSPAGGMEAF
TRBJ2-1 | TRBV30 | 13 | AWSSGTARYNEQF
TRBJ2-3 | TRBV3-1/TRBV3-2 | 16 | ASSHPGLALLPTDTQY
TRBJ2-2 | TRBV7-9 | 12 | ASSLTAPAGELF
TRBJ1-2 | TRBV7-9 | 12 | ASSSRGGVYGYT
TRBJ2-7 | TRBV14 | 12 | ASSPGQALYEQY
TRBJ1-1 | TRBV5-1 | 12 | ASSNRQGNTEAF
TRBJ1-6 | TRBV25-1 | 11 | ATRQGTNSPLH
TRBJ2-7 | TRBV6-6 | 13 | ASSLTADGSYEQY
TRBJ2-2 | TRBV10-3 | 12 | AISTFKTGAELF
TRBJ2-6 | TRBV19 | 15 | ASSIDAGVTGANVLT
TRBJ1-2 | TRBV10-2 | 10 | ASRGTGGGYT
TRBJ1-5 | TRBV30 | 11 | AWSVTGDQPQH
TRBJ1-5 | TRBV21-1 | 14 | ASSKAPDNSNQPQH
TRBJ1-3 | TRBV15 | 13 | ATSRDPGRGSTIY
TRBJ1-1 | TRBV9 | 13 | ASSVTGTGGTEAF
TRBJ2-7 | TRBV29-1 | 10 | SVDREGTEQY
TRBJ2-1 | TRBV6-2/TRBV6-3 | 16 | ASSYSWYEGYNYNEQF
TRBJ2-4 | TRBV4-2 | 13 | AIPGYPLAKNIQY
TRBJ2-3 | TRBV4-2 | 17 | ASSSIPGLAGGPTDTQY
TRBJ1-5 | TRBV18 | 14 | ASSPPQFSGNQPQH
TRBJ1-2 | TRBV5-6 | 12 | ASSLVGQGPGYT
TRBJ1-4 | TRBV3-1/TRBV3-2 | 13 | ASSSNPGPGEKLF
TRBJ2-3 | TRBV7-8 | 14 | ASSFLQRSSTDTQY
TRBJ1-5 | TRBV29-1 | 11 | SVRWTENQPQH
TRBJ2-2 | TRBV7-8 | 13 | ASSLFRENTGELF